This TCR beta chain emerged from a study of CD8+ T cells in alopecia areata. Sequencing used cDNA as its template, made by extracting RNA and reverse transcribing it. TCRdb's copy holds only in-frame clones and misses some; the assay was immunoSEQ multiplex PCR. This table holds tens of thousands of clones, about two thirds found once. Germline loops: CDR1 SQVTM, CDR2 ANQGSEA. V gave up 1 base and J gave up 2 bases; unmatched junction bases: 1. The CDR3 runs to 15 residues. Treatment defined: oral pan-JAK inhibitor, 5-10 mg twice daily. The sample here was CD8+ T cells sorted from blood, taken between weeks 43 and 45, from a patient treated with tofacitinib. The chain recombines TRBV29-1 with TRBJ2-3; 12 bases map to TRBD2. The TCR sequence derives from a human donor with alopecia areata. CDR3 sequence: CSVEGLAGVTDTQYF. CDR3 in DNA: TGCAGCGTTGAAGGACTAGCGGGGGTCACAGATACGCAGTATTTT.